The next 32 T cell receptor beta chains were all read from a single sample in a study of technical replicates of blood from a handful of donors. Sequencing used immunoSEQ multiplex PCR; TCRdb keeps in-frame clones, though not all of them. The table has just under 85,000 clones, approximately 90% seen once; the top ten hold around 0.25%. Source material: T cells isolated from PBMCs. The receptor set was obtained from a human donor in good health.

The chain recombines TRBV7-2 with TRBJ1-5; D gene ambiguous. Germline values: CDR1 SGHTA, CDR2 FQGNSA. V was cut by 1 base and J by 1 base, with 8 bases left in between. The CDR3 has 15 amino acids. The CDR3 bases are TGTGCCAGCAGCTTAGGTTCCTTAAGCAATCAGCCCCAGCATTTT. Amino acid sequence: CASSLGSLSNQPQHF.

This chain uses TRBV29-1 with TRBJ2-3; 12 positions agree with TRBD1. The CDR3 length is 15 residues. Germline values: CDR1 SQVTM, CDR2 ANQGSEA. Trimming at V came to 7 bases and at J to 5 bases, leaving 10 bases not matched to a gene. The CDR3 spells CSDLPGQGAGDTQYF. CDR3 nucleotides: TGCAGCGACCTTCCGGGACAGGGGGCAGGAGATACGCAGTATTTT.

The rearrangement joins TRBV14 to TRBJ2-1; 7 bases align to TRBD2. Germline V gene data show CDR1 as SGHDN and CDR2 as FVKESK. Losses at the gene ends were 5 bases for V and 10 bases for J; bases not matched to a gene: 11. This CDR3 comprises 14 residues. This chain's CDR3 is CASSDWGGAREQFF. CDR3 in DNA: TGTGCCAGCAGCGATTGGGGAGGGGCAAGGGAGCAGTTCTTC. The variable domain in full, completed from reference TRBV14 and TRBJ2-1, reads EAGVTQFPSHSVIEKGQTVTLRCDPISGHDNLYWYRRVMGKEIKFLLHFVKESKQDESGMPNNRFLAERTGGTYSTLKVQPAELEDSGVYFCASSDWGGAREQFFGPGTRLTVL.

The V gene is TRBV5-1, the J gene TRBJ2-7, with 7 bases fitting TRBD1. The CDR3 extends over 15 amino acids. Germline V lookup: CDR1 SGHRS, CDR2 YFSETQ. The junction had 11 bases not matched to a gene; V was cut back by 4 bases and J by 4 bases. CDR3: CASSPRDSHSYEQYF. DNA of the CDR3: TGCGCCAGCAGCCCAAGGGACAGCCACTCTTACGAGCAGTACTTC. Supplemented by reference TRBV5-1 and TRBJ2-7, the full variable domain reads KAGVTQTPRYLIKTRGQQVTLSCSPISGHRSVSWYQQTPGQGLQFLFEYFSETQRNKGNFPGRFSGRQFSNSRSEMNVSTLELGDSALYLCASSPRDSHSYEQYFGPGTRLTVT.

CDR3 nucleotides: TGTGCCAGCAGCCCAGAGCGGGGGGGGGACACAGATACGCAGTATTTT. It codes for CASSPERGGDTDTQYF. The rearrangement uses TRBV4-2 and TRBJ2-3; 10 positions match TRBD2. Losses at the gene ends were 4 bases for V and 2 bases for J; bases not matched to a gene: 6. This CDR3 spans 16 amino acids. Germline lookup yields CDR1 LGHNA and CDR2 YNFKEQ.

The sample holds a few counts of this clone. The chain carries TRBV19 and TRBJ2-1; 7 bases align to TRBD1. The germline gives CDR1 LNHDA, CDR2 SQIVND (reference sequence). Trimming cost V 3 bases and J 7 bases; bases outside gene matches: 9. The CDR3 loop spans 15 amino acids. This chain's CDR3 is CASSIAKGAQNEQFF. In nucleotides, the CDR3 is TGTGCCAGTAGTATCGCCAAGGGGGCGCAAAATGAGCAGTTCTTC.

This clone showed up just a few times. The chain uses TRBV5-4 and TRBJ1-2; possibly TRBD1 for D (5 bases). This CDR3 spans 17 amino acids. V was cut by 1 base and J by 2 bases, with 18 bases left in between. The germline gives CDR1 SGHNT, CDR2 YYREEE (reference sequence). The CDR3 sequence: CASSLMAGGDSNYGYTF. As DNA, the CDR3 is TGTGCCAGCAGCTTGATGGCAGGTGGGGACTCGAACTATGGCTACACCTTC.

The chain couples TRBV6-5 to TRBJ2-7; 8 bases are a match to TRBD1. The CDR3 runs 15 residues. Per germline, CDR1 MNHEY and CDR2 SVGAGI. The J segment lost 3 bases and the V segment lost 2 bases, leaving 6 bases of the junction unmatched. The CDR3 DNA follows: TGTGCCAGCAGTTACCGAGGACAGGGATTCTACGAGCAGTACTTC. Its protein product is CASSYRGQGFYEQYF.

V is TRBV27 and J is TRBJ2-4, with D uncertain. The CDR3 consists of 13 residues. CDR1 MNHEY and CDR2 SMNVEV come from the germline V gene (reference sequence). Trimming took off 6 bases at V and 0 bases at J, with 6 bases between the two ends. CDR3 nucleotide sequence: TGTGCCAGCAGCCCTATAGCCAAAAACATTCAGTACTTC. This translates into CASSPIAKNIQYF.

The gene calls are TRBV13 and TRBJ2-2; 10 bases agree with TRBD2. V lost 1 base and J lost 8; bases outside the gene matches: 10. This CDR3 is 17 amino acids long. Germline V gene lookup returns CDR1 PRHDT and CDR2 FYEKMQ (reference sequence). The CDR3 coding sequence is TGTGCCAGCAGCTTAGCCACCTCTAGCGGGAGAAAAGGGGAGCTGTTTTTT. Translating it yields CASSLATSSGRKGELFF.

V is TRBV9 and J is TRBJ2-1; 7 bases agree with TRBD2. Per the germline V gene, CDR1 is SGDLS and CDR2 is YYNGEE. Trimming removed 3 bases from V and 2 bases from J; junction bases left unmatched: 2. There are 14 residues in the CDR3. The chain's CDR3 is CASSAGGTYNEQFF. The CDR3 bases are TGTGCCAGCAGCGCGGGGGGAACCTACAATGAGCAGTTCTTC.

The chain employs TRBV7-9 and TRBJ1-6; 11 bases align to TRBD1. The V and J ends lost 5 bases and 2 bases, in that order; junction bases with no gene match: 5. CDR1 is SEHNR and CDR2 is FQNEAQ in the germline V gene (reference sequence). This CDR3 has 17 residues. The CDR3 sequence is CASSKGQGGTYNSPLHF. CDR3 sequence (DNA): TGTGCCAGCAGCAAGGGACAGGGGGGGACCTATAATTCACCCCTCCACTTT.

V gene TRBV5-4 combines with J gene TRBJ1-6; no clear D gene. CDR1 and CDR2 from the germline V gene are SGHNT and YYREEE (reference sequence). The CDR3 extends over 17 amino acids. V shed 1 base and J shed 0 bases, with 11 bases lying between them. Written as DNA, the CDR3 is TGTGCCAGCAGCTTGAGAGAGTCGGGCTCCTATAATTCACCCCTCCACTTT. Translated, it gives CASSLRESGSYNSPLHF. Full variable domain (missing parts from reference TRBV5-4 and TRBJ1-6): ETGVTQSPTHLIKTRGQQVTLRCSSQSGHNTVSWYQQALGQGPQFIFQYYREEENGRGNFPPRFSGLQFPNYSSELNVNALELDDSALYLCASSLRESGSYNSPLHFGNGTRLTVT.

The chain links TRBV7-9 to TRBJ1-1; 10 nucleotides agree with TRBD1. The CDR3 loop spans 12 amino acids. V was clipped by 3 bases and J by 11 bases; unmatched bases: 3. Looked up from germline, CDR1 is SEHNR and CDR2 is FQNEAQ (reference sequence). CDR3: CASSFGTGDAFF. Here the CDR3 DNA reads TGTGCCAGCAGCTTTGGGACAGGGGATGCTTTCTTT.

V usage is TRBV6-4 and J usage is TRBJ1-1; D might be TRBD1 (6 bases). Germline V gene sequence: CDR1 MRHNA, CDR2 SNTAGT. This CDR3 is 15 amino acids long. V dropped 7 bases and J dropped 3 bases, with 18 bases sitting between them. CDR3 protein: CASIAGTRGDTEAFF. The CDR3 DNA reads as TGTGCCAGCATAGCCGGGACACGGGGTGACACTGAAGCTTTCTTT.

CDR3 protein: CASSIVQGWGYEQFF. CDR3 bases: TGTGCCAGTAGTATAGTTCAGGGTTGGGGCTATGAGCAGTTCTTC. V usage is TRBV19 and J usage is TRBJ2-1; tentatively, D is TRBD1 (5 bases). Trimming took 1 base from V and 8 from J, leaving 15 bases between them. Per the germline V gene, CDR1 is LNHDA and CDR2 is SQIVND (reference sequence). The CDR3 has 15 residues.

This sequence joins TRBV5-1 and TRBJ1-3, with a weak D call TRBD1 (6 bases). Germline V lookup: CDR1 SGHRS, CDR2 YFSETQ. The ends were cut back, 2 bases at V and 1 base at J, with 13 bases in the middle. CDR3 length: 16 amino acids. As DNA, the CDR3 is TGCGCCAGCAGCTTAAGCTCCACAGGGTCTGGAAACACCATATATTTT. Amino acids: CASSLSSTGSGNTIYF.

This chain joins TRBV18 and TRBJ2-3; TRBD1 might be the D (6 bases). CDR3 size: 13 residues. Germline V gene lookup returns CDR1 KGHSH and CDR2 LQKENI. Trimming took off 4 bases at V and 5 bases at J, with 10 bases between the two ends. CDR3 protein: CASSLRGKDTQYF. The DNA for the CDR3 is TGTGCCAGCTCACTCAGGGGTAAAGATACGCAGTATTTT.

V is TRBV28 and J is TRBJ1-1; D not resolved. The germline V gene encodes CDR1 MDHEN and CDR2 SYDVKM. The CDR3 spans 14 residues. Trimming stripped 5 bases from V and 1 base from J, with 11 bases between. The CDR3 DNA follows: TGTGCCAGCAGTGACTCAGACGGGAACACTGAAGCTTTCTTT. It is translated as CASSDSDGNTEAFF.

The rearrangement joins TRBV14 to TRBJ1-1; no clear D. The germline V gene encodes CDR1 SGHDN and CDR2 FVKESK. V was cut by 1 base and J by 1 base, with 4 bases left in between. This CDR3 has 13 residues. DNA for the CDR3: TGTGCCAGCAGCCAAGGAGCGAACACTGAAGCTTTCTTT. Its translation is CASSQGANTEAFF.

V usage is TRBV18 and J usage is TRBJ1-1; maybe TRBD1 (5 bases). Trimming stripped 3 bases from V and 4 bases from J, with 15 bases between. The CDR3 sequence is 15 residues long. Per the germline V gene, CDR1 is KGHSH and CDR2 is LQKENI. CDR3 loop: CASSPYRQSSTEAFF. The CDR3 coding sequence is TGTGCCAGCTCACCTTACCGACAGTCGAGCACTGAAGCTTTCTTT.

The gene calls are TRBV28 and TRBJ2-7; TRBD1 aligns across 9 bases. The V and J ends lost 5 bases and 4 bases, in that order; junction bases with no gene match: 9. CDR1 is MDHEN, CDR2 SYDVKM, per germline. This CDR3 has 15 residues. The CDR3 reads CASSPKTGGWYEQYF. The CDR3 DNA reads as TGTGCCAGCAGTCCTAAGACAGGGGGGTGGTACGAGCAGTACTTC. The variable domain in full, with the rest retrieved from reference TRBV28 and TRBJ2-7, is DVKVTQSSRYLVKRTGEKVFLECVQDMDHENMFWYRQDPGLGLRLIYFSYDVKMKEKGDIPEGYSVSREKKERFSLILESASTNQTSMYLCASSPKTGGWYEQYFGPGTRLTVT.

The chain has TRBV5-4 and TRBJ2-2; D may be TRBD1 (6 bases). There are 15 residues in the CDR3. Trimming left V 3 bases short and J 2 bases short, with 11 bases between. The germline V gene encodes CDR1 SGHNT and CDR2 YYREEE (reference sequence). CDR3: CASSSGTSNTGELFF. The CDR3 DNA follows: TGTGCCAGCAGCTCTGGGACATCAAACACCGGGGAGCTGTTTTTT. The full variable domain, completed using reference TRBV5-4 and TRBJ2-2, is ETGVTQSPTHLIKTRGQQVTLRCSSQSGHNTVSWYQQALGQGPQFIFQYYREEENGRGNFPPRFSGLQFPNYSSELNVNALELDDSALYLCASSSGTSNTGELFFGEGSRLTVL.

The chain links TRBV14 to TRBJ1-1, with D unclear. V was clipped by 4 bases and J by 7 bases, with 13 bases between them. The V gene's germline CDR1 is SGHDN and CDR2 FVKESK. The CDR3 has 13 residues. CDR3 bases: TGTGCCAGCAGCCCCTCCCCGGGTATTGAAGCTTTCTTT. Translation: CASSPSPGIEAFF.

This CDR3 is CASSPGGSTEAFF. CDR3 DNA: TGTGCCAGCAGCCCCGGGGGGAGCACTGAAGCTTTCTTT. The chain has TRBV6-5 and TRBJ1-1, with D tentatively TRBD1 (5 bases). The germline V and J ends were trimmed by 6 bases and 4 bases, with 12 bases remaining between them. The germline gives CDR1 MNHEY, CDR2 SVGAGI. The CDR3 consists of 13 residues.

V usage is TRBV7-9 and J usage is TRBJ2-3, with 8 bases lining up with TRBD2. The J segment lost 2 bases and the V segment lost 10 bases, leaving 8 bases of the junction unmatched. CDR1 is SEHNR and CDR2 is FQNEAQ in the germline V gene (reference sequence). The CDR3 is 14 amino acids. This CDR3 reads CATTRTSSTDTQYF. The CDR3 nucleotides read TGTGCCACCACCCGGACTAGCTCCACAGATACGCAGTATTTT.

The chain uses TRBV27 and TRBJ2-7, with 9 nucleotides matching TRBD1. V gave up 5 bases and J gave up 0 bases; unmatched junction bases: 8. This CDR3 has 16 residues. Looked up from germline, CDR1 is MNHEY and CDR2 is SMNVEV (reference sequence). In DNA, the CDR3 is TGTGCCAGCAGTCGAACCCCGGGACAGGGCTCCTACGAGCAGTACTTC. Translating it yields CASSRTPGQGSYEQYF.

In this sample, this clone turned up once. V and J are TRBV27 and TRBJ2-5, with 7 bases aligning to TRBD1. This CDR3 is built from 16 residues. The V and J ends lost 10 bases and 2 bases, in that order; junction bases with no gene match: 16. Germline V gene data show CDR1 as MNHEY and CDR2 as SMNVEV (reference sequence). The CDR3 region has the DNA TGTGCCACCCGAAAATCCGACAGGGTCGTACAAGAGACCCAGTACTTC. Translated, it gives CATRKSDRVVQETQYF.

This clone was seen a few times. The CDR3 protein is CASRRQGRYTGELFF. CDR3 DNA sequence: TGTGCCAGCAGGAGACAGGGGCGGTACACCGGGGAGCTGTTTTTT. V is TRBV6-1 and J is TRBJ2-2; 8 nucleotides match TRBD1. V shed 6 bases, J shed 3 bases, and the junction held 6 bases outside the gene matches. The CDR3 has 15 amino acids. Germline V gene lookup returns CDR1 MNHNS and CDR2 SASEGT.

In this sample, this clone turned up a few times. The CDR3 region is CASSIHDRRAEQFF. CDR3 DNA sequence: TGTGCCAGCAGTATCCATGACAGGCGGGCTGAGCAGTTCTTC. The chain has TRBV27 and TRBJ2-1, with D perhaps TRBD1 (6 bases). Trimming removed 5 bases from V and 9 bases from J, with 17 bases in between. The CDR3 has 14 residues. Germline CDR1 reads MNHEY; CDR2 reads SMNVEV (reference sequence).

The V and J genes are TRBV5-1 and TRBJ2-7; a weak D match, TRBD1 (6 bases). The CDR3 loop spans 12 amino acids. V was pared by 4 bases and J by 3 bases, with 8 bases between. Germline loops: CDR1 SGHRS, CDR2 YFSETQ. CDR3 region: CASSEQGYEQYF. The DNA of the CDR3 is TGCGCCAGCAGCGAACAGGGCTACGAGCAGTACTTC. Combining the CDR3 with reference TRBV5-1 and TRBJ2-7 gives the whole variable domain KAGVTQTPRYLIKTRGQQVTLSCSPISGHRSVSWYQQTPGQGLQFLFEYFSETQRNKGNFPGRFSGRQFSNSRSEMNVSTLELGDSALYLCASSEQGYEQYFGPGTRLTVT.

CDR3 loop: CASSERARDTQYF. The CDR3 DNA reads TGTGCCAGCAGTGAGAGGGCTCGGGATACGCAGTATTTT. This rearrangement joins TRBV6-4 to TRBJ2-3; TRBD2 is a possible D gene (5 bases). CDR1 is MRHNA and CDR2 is SNTAGT in the germline V gene. The CDR3 is 13 amino acids. V was cut by 3 bases and J by 6 bases, with 10 bases left in between.